Shown below are 14 T cell receptor beta chains from a single sample sequenced in a study of CD8+CD57+ T cells in acquired aplastic anemia. Individuals selected for sequencing had exhibited CD8+CD57+ cell expansion on flow cytometry. CDR3 and TCR beta VDJ profiling relied on genomic DNA as the template. TCRdb analysed the reads with MiXCR anew, one entry per CDR3 protein. The sample has roughly 170,000 distinct CDR3 sequences; 48% are singletons. Input material: sorted CD4+, CD8+, or CD8+CD57+ T cells (not recorded which) from PBMCs. The source is a human donor with aplastic anemia.

The sample holds one count of this clonotype. This chain connects TRBV2 to TRBJ1-5; weak D call: TRBD1 (5 bases). V shed 6 bases and J shed 11 bases, with 14 bases lying between them. Germline V gene sequence: CDR1 SNHLY, CDR2 FYNNEI. This CDR3 contains 12 residues. CDR3 in amino acids: CASRGEIRTQHF. CDR3 sequence (DNA): TGTGCCAGCAGGGGGGAGATAAGGACCCAGCATTTT.

This clonotype was recorded at least ten times. The J gene is TRBJ2-7, the V gene TRBV5-6; D could derive from TRBD1 or TRBD2 (5 bases each). Germline CDR1 SGHDT, CDR2 YYEEEE. V was pared by 4 bases and J by 1 base, with 15 bases between. This CDR3 comprises 15 residues. The CDR3 sequence: CASSPDGDPSYEQYF. CDR3 DNA: TGTGCCAGCAGCCCTGACGGGGACCCTTCCTACGAGCAGTACTTC.

The sample holds many counts of this clonotype. The chain combines TRBV4-1 with TRBJ2-7; the D gene is possibly TRBD2 (7 bases). The ends were cut back, 4 bases at V and 9 bases at J, with 19 bases in the middle. This CDR3 comprises 14 residues. In germline, CDR1 is MGHRA, CDR2 YSYEKL. CDR3 region: CASSLEKGGVRQYF. The CDR3 bases are TGCGCCAGCAGCCTTGAAAAAGGGGGGGTTCGGCAGTACTTC.

This chain links TRBV10-3 with TRBJ1-1; 7 bases map to TRBD1. V was pared by 8 bases and J by 4 bases, with 7 bases of the junction left unmatched. Germline CDR1 reads ENHRY; CDR2 reads SYGVKD. This CDR3 spans 13 amino acids. This CDR3 reads CAILGGEGTEAFF. Here the CDR3 DNA reads TGTGCCATCCTAGGGGGCGAAGGCACTGAAGCTTTCTTT.

J is TRBJ2-5 and V is TRBV2; 7 nucleotides agree with TRBD2. The CDR3 runs 13 residues. The ends lost 4 bases at V and 5 bases at J; junction bases unmatched: 4. Per the germline V gene, CDR1 is SNHLY and CDR2 is FYNNEI. The chain's CDR3 is CASSGSGRETQYF. The CDR3 DNA follows: TGTGCCAGCAGTGGTAGCGGGCGGGAGACCCAGTACTTC.

This clonotype was picked up a small number of times. The gene calls are TRBV5-1 and TRBJ2-4; 12 bases are a match to TRBD2. Germline V lookup: CDR1 SGHRS, CDR2 YFSETQ. CDR3 length: 19 amino acids. Trimming removed 4 bases from V and 1 base from J; junction bases left unmatched: 12. The CDR3 loop reads CASSLGGASGGVAKNIQYF. In DNA form, the CDR3 reads TGCGCCAGCAGCCTCGGGGGAGCTAGCGGGGGGGTGGCCAAAAACATTCAGTACTTC.

The V and J genes are TRBV3-1 and TRBJ2-3, with D unclear. CDR1 LGHDT and CDR2 YNNKEL come from the germline V gene (reference sequence). The ends were cut back, 4 bases at V and 3 bases at J, with 11 bases in the middle. The CDR3 extends over 14 amino acids. Here the CDR3 reads CASSRHQDTDTQYF. CDR3 coding DNA: TGTGCCAGCAGCCGTCACCAAGATACAGATACGCAGTATTTT.

This sequence joins TRBV29-1 and TRBJ2-4; maybe TRBD1 (5 bases). Trimming cost V 2 bases and J 5 bases, with 10 bases left between them. Germline V gene data show CDR1 as SQVTM and CDR2 as ANQGSEA. The CDR3 has 13 residues. In nucleotides, the CDR3 is TGCAGCGTTGAACTACCGACAGAAAACATTCAGTACTTC. Translating gives CSVELPTENIQYF.

Here the CDR3 reads CASSQSEGSRHQPQHF. The DNA of the CDR3 is TGCGCCAGCAGCCAAAGTGAGGGGAGCCGCCATCAGCCCCAGCATTTT. The chain carries TRBV4-1 and TRBJ1-5, with a weak D call TRBD1 (5 bases). The CDR3 runs to 16 residues. Germline V gene data show CDR1 as MGHRA and CDR2 as YSYEKL. Between the trimmed V and J ends, which lost 2 bases and 5 bases, there was a span of 16 bases.

This clonotype was detected ten times or more. V usage is TRBV12-3 or TRBV12-4 and J usage is TRBJ2-1; perhaps D is TRBD1 or TRBD2 (5 bases each). Trimming left V 6 bases short and J 7 bases short, with 19 bases between. This CDR3 contains 15 residues. The CDR3 bases are TGTGCCAGCAGGAAAACGGGGCGAGGGTCGAATGAGCAGTTCTTC. This codes for CASRKTGRGSNEQFF.

The V gene is TRBV6-4, the J gene TRBJ2-1; TRBD2 matches at 8 bases. The CDR3 sequence is 15 residues long. Per the germline V gene, CDR1 is MRHNA and CDR2 is SNTAGT. With V trimmed by 2 bases and J by 9 bases, 9 bases remained unmatched. The CDR3 nucleotides read TGTGCCAGCAGTGACACTAGCGGAGTATGGGGTGAGCAGTTCTTC. Its protein is CASSDTSGVWGEQFF.

This clonotype was observed at least ten times. Here the CDR3 DNA reads TGTGCCAGCAGGGCTGAGGGCAATCAGCCCCAGCATTTT. Amino acids: CASRAEGNQPQHF. The V gene is TRBV12-3 or TRBV12-4, the J gene TRBJ1-5, with D unresolved. V dropped 6 bases and J dropped 2 bases, with 8 bases sitting between them. The CDR3 consists of 13 residues.

The V gene is TRBV20-1, the J gene TRBJ2-1; TRBD2 agrees at 11 bases. CDR1 and CDR2 (germline): DFQATT, SNEGSKA (reference sequence). The length of the CDR3 is 14 residues. V lost 3 bases to trimming and J lost 5 bases; unmatched junction nucleotides: 3. The CDR3 DNA is TGCAGTGCTAGGGCTAGCGGGAGGAACAATGAGCAGTTCTTC. Translation gives CSARASGRNNEQFF.

This clonotype came up many times. The chain is built from TRBV24-1 and TRBJ1-2, with 9 bases lining up with TRBD1. With 7 bases clipped from V and 8 bases from J, the junction kept 7 bases outside the gene matches. The CDR3 has 13 residues. Germline values: CDR1 KGHDR, CDR2 SFDVKD. This CDR3 reads CATSTQGAWGYTF. CDR3 coding DNA: TGTGCCACCAGCACACAGGGGGCGTGGGGCTACACCTTC.